This T cell receptor (beta chain) was retrieved from a study of shared clonotypes between healthy human individuals. Notes on the study in general: The represented genetic and exposure-history diversity was limited by the small number of donors.

As for this clone: Antigen unknown.

Only in-frame clones appear in the TCRdb table, and some are missing; sequencing was by immunoSEQ multiplex PCR. The sample lists some 1,600,000 clones; approximately 98% were seen once. This clonotype was obtained from a man aged 25-40 years in good health. Sequenced material: naive CD4+ T cells sorted from blood. Indicated subset: CD45RA+ positively selected.

As DNA, the CDR3 is TGTGCCAGCAGTTTAATATCCGGGCCCGAGGTCGAGCAGTACTTC. The encoded protein is CASSLISGPEVEQYF. The V call is TRBV27, the J call TRBJ2-7; D is unresolved. The CDR3 runs 15 residues. V was cut by 2 bases and J by 6 bases, with 17 bases left in between. Germline assignment: CDR1 MNHEY and CDR2 SMNVEV (reference sequence).